This TCR beta chain was obtained from a study of early T cells in non-severe SARS-CoV-2 infection. The overall study: Sequenced material consisted of bulk RNA (from unsorted whole blood), and chains were unpaired.

A note on this clonotype: The antigen remains undetermined.

Germline-derived CDR1 and CDR2 are SEHNR and FQNEAQ (reference sequence). V was cut by 5 bases and J by 4 bases, with 14 bases left in between. This CDR3 spans 14 amino acids. Researchers tagged individual cDNA molecules with unique molecular identifiers. TCRdb re-analysed the 5' RACE reads in MiXCR, keeping a single row per CDR3 protein. The sample consists of around 70,000 distinct CDR3 sequences, around 12% of them appearing once. General study points: VDJdb-based annotation leaned toward anti-spike CD8 responses and missed private and CD4 specificities.

This TCR derives from an adult who was a healthcare worker with PCR-confirmed SARS-CoV-2 infection or an uninfected control (not recorded which). Sequencing was performed on whole blood. This sequence joins TRBV7-9 and TRBJ2-5; D remains ambiguous. CDR3 coding DNA: TGTGCCAGCAGCCCACCGGCAAACCCAGAGACCCAGTACTTC. Amino acid sequence: CASSPPANPETQYF.